Listed below are T cell receptor beta chains from one sample, sequenced in a study of blood T cell repertoires in COVID-19. TCRdb's copy holds only in-frame clones and misses some; the assay was immunoSEQ multiplex PCR. The repertoire has approximately 170,000 clones, around nine tenths of them found once; the top ten carry 2.5% to 4%. The sequenced sample consisted of peripheral blood. The receptor set was obtained from a man between 70 and 80 years old with acute or convalescent COVID-19. Each CDR3 is given with its conserved first and last residue. The D gene is left open where the match is weak. Where a row states a size, it is once, few, many or the class of an expanded clone; other rows omit it.

abundance: -; j_gene: TRBJ2-5; d_gene: TRBD1; v_gene: TRBV2; CDR3nt: TGTGCCAGCAGCTGGGACAGAGATACGCAAGAGACCCAGTACTTC; CDR3aa: CASSWDRDTQETQYF
abundance: -; j_gene: TRBJ1-1; d_gene: TRBD1; v_gene: TRBV5-1; CDR3nt: TGCGCCAGCAGCGATCCGGGACAGGTGAACACTGAAGCTTTCTTT; CDR3aa: CASSDPGQVNTEAFF
abundance: -; j_gene: TRBJ1-2; d_gene: -; v_gene: TRBV9; CDR3nt: TGTGCCAGCAGCGTAGCTGCGGGGGGCTATGGCTACACCTTC; CDR3aa: CASSVAAGGYGYTF
abundance: -; j_gene: TRBJ2-2; d_gene: TRBD2; v_gene: TRBV19; CDR3nt: TGTGCCAGTAGTAAACTAGCGACGCGCACCGGGGAGCTGTTTTTT; CDR3aa: CASSKLATRTGELFF
abundance: -; j_gene: TRBJ2-1; d_gene: -; v_gene: TRBV5-1; CDR3nt: TGCGCCAGCAGCCCCCACTTTGGGGTGGAGGGATTTGAGCAGTTCTTC; CDR3aa: CASSPHFGVEGFEQFF
abundance: -; j_gene: TRBJ1-3; d_gene: -; v_gene: TRBV7-9; CDR3nt: TGTGCCAGCAGTCCCCAGGGAAACACCATATATTTT; CDR3aa: CASSPQGNTIYF
abundance: -; j_gene: TRBJ2-3; d_gene: TRBD1; v_gene: TRBV5-1; CDR3nt: TGCGCCAGCAGCTTACAGGGGGCTGGGGAAGATACGCAGTATTTT; CDR3aa: CASSLQGAGEDTQYF
abundance: -; j_gene: TRBJ2-4; d_gene: TRBD2; v_gene: TRBV10-1; CDR3nt: TGCGCCAGCAGTGTAGCGGGGGAAAACATTCAGTACTTC; CDR3aa: CASSVAGENIQYF
abundance: -; j_gene: TRBJ2-1; d_gene: TRBD1; v_gene: TRBV30; CDR3nt: TGTGCCTGGACCCGGGACAGGGGTTACAATGAGCAGTTCTTC; CDR3aa: CAWTRDRGYNEQFF
abundance: -; j_gene: TRBJ1-1; d_gene: -; v_gene: TRBV21-1; CDR3nt: TGTGCCAGCAGCAAAGCCTGGGGCAGGGAAGTTTTTGGAGCTTTCTTT; CDR3aa: CASSKAWGREVFGAFF
abundance: -; j_gene: TRBJ1-5; d_gene: -; v_gene: TRBV18; CDR3nt: TGTGCCAGCTCTCCCCTATTTGATCAGCCCCAGCATTTT; CDR3aa: CASSPLFDQPQHF
abundance: once; j_gene: TRBJ2-1; d_gene: TRBD2; v_gene: TRBV7-8; CDR3nt: TGTGCCAGCATGGGGCTAGCGGGGGGCGCTGCTACCTACAATGAGCAGTTCTTC; CDR3aa: CASMGLAGGAATYNEQFF
abundance: -; j_gene: TRBJ2-7; d_gene: TRBD1; v_gene: TRBV14; CDR3nt: TGTGCCAGCAGCCGGGACAGGGGCTACGAGCAGTACTTC; CDR3aa: CASSRDRGYEQYF